The T cell receptor (beta chain) described here comes from a study of T cell changes during pregnancy in multiple sclerosis. TCRdb's copy holds only in-frame clones and misses some; the assay was immunoSEQ multiplex PCR. The repertoire holds roughly 100,000 clones, roughly 92% seen once, with more than 0.85% in the top ten. Sequenced material: peripheral blood, taken after pregnancy. This TCR was recovered from a female donor with multiple sclerosis, enrolled in a pregnancy study.

In DNA, the CDR3 is TGTGCCAGCAGCTTGACTAGCGGGCCATACAATGAGCAGTTCTTC. This encodes CASSLTSGPYNEQFF. V usage is TRBV5-4 and J usage is TRBJ2-1; 9 nucleotides align to TRBD2. CDR3 length equals 15 residues. CDR1 and CDR2 from the germline V gene are SGHNT and YYREEE (reference sequence). With V trimmed by 1 base and J by 4 bases, 3 bases remained unmatched.